The source of this T cell receptor (beta chain) is a study of molecular identifiers for immune sequencing clone quantification. Study in general: Replicates involved a five-way split of RNA from approximately 20,000 or 100,000 naive CD8 cells, with sequencing of four.

The study's findings and limits: In cases of identical TCR molecules sharing a barcode, highly expanded clone sizes could be underestimated. Jurkat TCR RNA spiked in from one cell reportedly remained identifiable amid some 950,000 naive cells.

In TCRdb, the PCR reads were re-called with MiXCR into one record per CDR3 protein. This table has about 510,000 distinct CDR3 sequences, roughly 23% appearing once. A note on this clonotype: Its specificity is not known.

Sequenced: naive CD8+ T cells from blood, with Jurkat cell RNA spiked in. The subset was: FACS-sorted CD8+CD4-CCR7+CD45RA+ naive T cells. This clonotype was sampled from a human donor in good health. Some libraries in this study had Jurkat cell RNA spiked in.

The CDR3 coding sequence is TGTGCCAGCAGTTTAGTAGGGGCGCGGGAAAAACTGTTTTTT. Its translation: CASSLVGAREKLFF. The V and J genes are TRBV12-3 or TRBV12-4 and TRBJ1-4, with D perhaps matching TRBD1 (5 bases). Trimming took off 1 base at V and 8 bases at J, with 11 bases between the two ends. The CDR3 has 14 amino acids.